This T cell receptor beta chain was recorded in a study of blood T cell repertoires in COVID-19. Overall study context: The study drew acute and convalescent COVID-19 samples from the United States, Italy and Spain. T cells, B-cell-depleted T cells, or PBMCs provided the cDNA or gDNA that served as material.

In germline, CDR1 is SNHLY, CDR2 FYNNEI. V lost 7 bases and J lost 1, with 13 bases in between. This CDR3 region has 14 residues. In the authors' methods: Scientists estimated how many nucleated cells there were by amplifying reference gene primers. Assay used: immunoSEQ multiplex PCR; TCRdb lists only in-frame clones, some missing. V and J calls plus clone size are reproduced from that table; the DNA served to infer D and trimming. Of 100,000 to 150,000 clones in the sample, about 85% are singletons; the top ten hold roughly 12%. The sequenced sample was peripheral blood. The origin of this receptor is a man in his sixties with acute or convalescent COVID-19. This chain links TRBV2 with TRBJ1-1, with a possible D match to TRBD1 (6 bases). The chain's CDR3 is CASTGGGRNTEAFF. CDR3 DNA sequence: TGTGCCAGCACCGGGGGGGGGCGGAACACTGAAGCTTTCTTT.